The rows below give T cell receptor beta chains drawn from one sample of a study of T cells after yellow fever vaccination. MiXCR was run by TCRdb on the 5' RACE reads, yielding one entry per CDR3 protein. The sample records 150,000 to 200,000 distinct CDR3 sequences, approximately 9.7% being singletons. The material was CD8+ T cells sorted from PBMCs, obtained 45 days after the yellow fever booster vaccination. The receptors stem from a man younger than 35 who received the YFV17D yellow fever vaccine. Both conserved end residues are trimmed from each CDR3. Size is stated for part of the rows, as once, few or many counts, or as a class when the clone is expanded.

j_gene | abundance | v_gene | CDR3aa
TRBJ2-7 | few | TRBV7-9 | ASGGTVYYEQY
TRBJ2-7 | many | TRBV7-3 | ASSLGPGDSYEQY
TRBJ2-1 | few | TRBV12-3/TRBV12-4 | ASRLVGSSYNEQF
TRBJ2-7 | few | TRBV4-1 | ASSQVAIITVPYEQY
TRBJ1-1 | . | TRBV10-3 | AIRDINTEAF
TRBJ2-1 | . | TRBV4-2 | ASSLEGAAGNNEQF
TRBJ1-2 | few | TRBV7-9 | ASSLDLGGGGYT
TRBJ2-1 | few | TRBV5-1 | ASSPTSSGYNEQF
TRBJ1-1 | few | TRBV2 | ASSPAGQMNTEAF
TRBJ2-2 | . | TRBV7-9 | ASSETQGALGELF
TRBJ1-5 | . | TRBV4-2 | ASSQERGDQPQH
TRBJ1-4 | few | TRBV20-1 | SARDVPGTGDEKLF
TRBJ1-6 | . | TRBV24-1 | ATSGTFGDSPLH
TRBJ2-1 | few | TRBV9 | ASSVGLAGPSSYNEQF
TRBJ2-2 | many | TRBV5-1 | ASSFSRALPVSTGELF
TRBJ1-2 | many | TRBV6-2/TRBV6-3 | ASSDPGTPYGYT
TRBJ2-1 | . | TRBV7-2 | ASSLVHNEQF
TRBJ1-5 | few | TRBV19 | ASSMAGGPTQPQH
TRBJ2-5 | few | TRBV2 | ASSEGTGFGETQY
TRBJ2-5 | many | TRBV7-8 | ASSSSTGFQETQY
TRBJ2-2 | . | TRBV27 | ASSLFARNTGELF
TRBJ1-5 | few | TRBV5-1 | ASSPGWNQPQH
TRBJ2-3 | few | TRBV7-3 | ASSLSGRVLDTQY
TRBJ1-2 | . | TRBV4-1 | ASSHPGQNYGYT
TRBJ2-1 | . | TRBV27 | ASSWPEQF
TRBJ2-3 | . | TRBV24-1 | ATSEVGSDTQY
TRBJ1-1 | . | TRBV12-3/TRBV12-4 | ASSLSDREEAF
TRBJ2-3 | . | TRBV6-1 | ASSFSSDTQY
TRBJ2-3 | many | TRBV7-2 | ASSQSGTDTQY
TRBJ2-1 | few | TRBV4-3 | ASSQGWTGGYNEQF
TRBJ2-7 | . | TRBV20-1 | SARDQASASYEQY
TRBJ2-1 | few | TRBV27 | ASSLTGTQNEQF
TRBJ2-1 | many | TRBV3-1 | ASRLPPPLGNEQF
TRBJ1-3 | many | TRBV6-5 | ASSYSGGNTIY